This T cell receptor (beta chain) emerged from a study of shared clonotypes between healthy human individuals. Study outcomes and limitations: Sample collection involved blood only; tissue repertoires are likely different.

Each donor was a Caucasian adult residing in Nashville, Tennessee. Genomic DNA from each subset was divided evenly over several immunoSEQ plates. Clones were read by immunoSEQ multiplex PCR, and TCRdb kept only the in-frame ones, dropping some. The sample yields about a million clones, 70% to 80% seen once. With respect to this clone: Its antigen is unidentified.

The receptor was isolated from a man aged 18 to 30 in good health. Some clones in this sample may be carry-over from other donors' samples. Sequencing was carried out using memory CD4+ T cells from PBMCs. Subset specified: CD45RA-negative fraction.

The CDR3 loop reads CASSGTGGSYGYTF. CDR3 DNA: TGTGCCAGCAGTGGGACGGGGGGAAGCTATGGCTACACCTTC. The rearrangement uses TRBV25-1 and TRBJ1-2; D is possibly TRBD1 (5 bases). Germline-derived CDR1 and CDR2 are MGHDK and SYGVNS. The CDR3 runs to 14 residues. V lost 4 bases and J 4 bases, leaving 13 bases between the germline ends.